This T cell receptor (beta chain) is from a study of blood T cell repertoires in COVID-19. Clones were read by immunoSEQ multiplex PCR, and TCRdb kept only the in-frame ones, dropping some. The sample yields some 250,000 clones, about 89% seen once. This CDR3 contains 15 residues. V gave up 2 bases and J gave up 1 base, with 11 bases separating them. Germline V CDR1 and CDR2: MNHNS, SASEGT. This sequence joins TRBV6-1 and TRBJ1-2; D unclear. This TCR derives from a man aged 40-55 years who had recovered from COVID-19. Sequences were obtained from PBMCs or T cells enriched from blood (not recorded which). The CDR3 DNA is TGTGCCAGCAGTGAATTCTCTGGCAGTAACTATGGCTACACCTTC. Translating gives CASSEFSGSNYGYTF.